This entry concerns a single T cell receptor (beta chain). This clone was detected only a few times. Its antigen specificity is not known. Base qualities are not at hand, and no much larger clone is one base apart. The record originates from a study of beta chain features in type 1 diabetes (dated by TCRdb to the late 2010s). In terms of the full investigation: Patients and healthy donors did not differ in mean age, gender distribution, total cell number or subset yield. In the study, recently diagnosed type 1 diabetes patients and matched healthy donors were compared on the TCRB repertoires of their sorted circulating CD4+ T cell subsets. Regulatory and stem cell-like memory subsets were isolated from only 8 patients and 8 healthy donors, whereas naive and central memory subsets came from all 28 donors. A total of roughly 100 million sorted cells were examined across all samples, and RNA yield correlated strongly with the number of cells per subset. What the work shows at the level of the full study, not this receptor alone: Because cDNA rather than genomic DNA was sequenced, highly expressing activated cells could have been over-represented, although no difference in activation and CD3 levels was found between groups. Only small numbers of individuals were included in the HLA sub-analyses, which left unresolved whether HLA type had any influence on TCRB rearrangement. In all four CD4+ subsets, TCRB CDR3 length was moderately but significantly shorter in type 1 diabetes patients. Naive, central memory and regulatory TCRB repertoires appeared more similar among patients than among healthy donors. PCR may preferentially amplify shorter templates, but because patient and control samples were amplified and corrected together, any resulting skew would affect both groups equally. Fewer insertions and more nucleotide deletions at VDJ recombination sites were observed in patients with type 1 diabetes, implying thymic rearrangement abnormalities.

Each donor gave one peripheral blood draw, approximately 0.11 L on average, collected into heparinised tubes. A BD FACSAria II and a panel including CD45RO, CCR7, CD25, CD127, CD95 and CD27 were used to sort naive, central memory, regulatory and stem cell-like memory CD4+ T cells. All sorted populations exceeded 95% purity. PBMCs were separated immediately by Lymphoprep density gradient centrifugation and were stained directly, without being cultured. To minimize batch effects, samples were stained and sorted in pairs, one healthy donor with one patient per experiment. The entire isolated RNA was reverse transcribed using the High Capacity cDNA Reverse Transcription Kit, and thus expressed TCRB transcripts were sequenced. Deep immunoSEQ sequencing was applied to naive, central memory and regulatory T cell samples, giving an average of about 3.6 million total reads per sample. After sorted cells were lysed in RLT buffer, RNA was extracted with DNase-treated RNeasy Micro or Mini kits, with the choice depending on cell number. To prevent cross-contamination, every cell subset was processed on its own, while patient and healthy donor samples were processed together. Using the immunoSEQ multiplex PCR, TCRB sequences were amplified from cDNA into 87-bp fragments spanning the CDR3 region. The amplicons were sequenced using the Illumina HiSeq platform. The authors' pipeline ran thus. PCR bias was corrected computationally using synthetic template baselines, and reads within Hamming distance 2 were collapsed, with unmergeable singletons discarded. Reads were aligned against IMGT so that V, D and J genes, CDR3 length and insertions or deletions at six rearrangement sites could be assigned. Clonotype counts were normalized to sorted cell number within each subset before computing true diversity and Gini coefficients with the tcR R package. Repertoire sharing was quantified using the overlap coefficient calculated on TCRB nucleotide sequences. As a proxy for the pre-selection repertoire, out-of-frame TCRB sequences from naive cells were analyzed. Not all clones reach the TCRdb copy of this immuneACCESS table, which keeps in-frame sequences only. Checked studies attribute under half of the gap to unresolved V genes and leave the rest unexplained. The D gene and trimming were derived from the DNA, and the V and J assignments and clone size from that table. The sample table shows under 400,000 clones, and roughly 12% are seen once. The ten largest make up about 0.01% of the sample.

The V end gives up 2 bases and the J end 7 bases, leaving 7 bases in the junction not matched to a gene. CDR1 and CDR2, looked up from the germline V gene, are LGHNA and YSLEER. Taken from cysteine to phenylalanine, the CDR3 has 15 residues. Just the 45-base CDR3 DNA is kept, in frame starting at base 1. This clonotype originated in a woman younger than 30 with type 1 diabetes. Sequenced sample: naive CD4+ T cells from blood. The meaning of the sample's cell subset or site label: true naive CD4+ T cells. The V and J segments used are TRBV4-3 and TRBJ1-4; 7 central bases correspond to TRBD1. The CDR3: CASSQMWTGGEKLFF. In nucleotides, the sequence is TGCGCCAGCAGCCAAATGTGGACAGGCGGTGAAAAACTGTTTTTT.